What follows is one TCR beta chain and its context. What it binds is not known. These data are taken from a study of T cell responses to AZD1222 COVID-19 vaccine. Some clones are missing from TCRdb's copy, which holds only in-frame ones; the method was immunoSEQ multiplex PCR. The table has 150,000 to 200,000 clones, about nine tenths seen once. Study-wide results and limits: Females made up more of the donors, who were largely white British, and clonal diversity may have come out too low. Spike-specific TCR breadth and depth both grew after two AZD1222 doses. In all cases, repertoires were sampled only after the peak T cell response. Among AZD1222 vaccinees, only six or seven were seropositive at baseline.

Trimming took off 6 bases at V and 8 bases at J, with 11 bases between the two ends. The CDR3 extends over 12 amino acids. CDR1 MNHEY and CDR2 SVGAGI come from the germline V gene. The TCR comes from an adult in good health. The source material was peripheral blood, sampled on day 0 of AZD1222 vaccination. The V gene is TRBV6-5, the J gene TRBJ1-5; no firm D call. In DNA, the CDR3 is TGTGCCAGCAGCCTGGACCCTAAGCCCCAGCATTTT. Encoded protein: CASSLDPKPQHF.